The 21 T cell receptor beta chains below come from one sample, sequenced in a study of cytomegalovirus exposure and HLA in healthy donors. Vbeta (60) and Jbeta (13) primers were used in the PCR. Assay: immunoSEQ multiplex PCR; the TCRdb copy retains only in-frame clones and omits some. The sample has 130,000 to 150,000 clones, around four fifths seen once. Sequencing was carried out using PBMCs. The receptors come from a man aged 25-45 years in good health and CMV-seronegative.

The chain couples TRBV5-4 to TRBJ1-2; TRBD1 aligns across 10 bases. From germline, CDR1 is SGHNT and CDR2 YYREEE (reference sequence). V gave up 5 bases and J gave up 6 bases; unmatched junction bases: 7. The CDR3 consists of 14 residues. The CDR3 here is CASRPTGGVNGYTF. The CDR3 nucleotides are TGTGCCAGCAGACCGACAGGGGGCGTTAATGGCTACACCTTC.

The rearrangement joins TRBV5-1 to TRBJ2-1, with a tentative D call TRBD2 (5 bases). Germline loops: CDR1 SGHRS, CDR2 YFSETQ. The ends were cut back, 0 bases at V and 10 bases at J, with 11 bases in the middle. The CDR3 is 13 amino acids. The chain's CDR3 is CASSLVREREQFF. The CDR3 DNA is TGCGCCAGCAGCTTGGTTAGGGAGCGGGAGCAGTTCTTC.

This chain links TRBV4-1 with TRBJ2-2, with a possible D match to TRBD1 (6 bases). The CDR3 length is 13 residues. CDR1 MGHRA and CDR2 YSYEKL come from the germline V gene. Trimming stripped 4 bases from V and 4 bases from J, with 7 bases between. CDR3 residues: CASSRTATGELFF. Here the CDR3 DNA reads TGCGCCAGCAGCCGGACAGCCACCGGGGAGCTGTTTTTT.

This clone was detected only once. This chain links TRBV7-8 with TRBJ1-1; TRBD1 matches at 9 bases. The germline CDR1 and CDR2 sequences are SGHVS and FQNEAQ. V was clipped by 6 bases and J by 2 bases; unmatched bases: 10. The CDR3 has 16 residues. In DNA form, the CDR3 reads TGTGCCAGCAGTCGGGACAGGGTCGGTGTAAACACTGAAGCTTTCTTT. This translates into CASSRDRVGVNTEAFF. Drawing the rest from reference TRBV7-8 and TRBJ1-1, the complete variable domain is GAGVSQSPRYKVAKRGQDVALRCDPISGHVSLFWYQQALGQGPEFLTYFQNEAQLDKSGLPSDRFFAERPEGSVSTLKIQRTQQEDSAVYLCASSRDRVGVNTEAFFGQGTRLTVV.

The V call is TRBV6-1, the J call TRBJ2-1; D is perhaps TRBD2 (5 bases). The CDR3 contains 16 residues. Trimming took off 4 bases at V and 10 bases at J, with 23 bases between the two ends. Germline V gives CDR1 MNHNS, CDR2 SASEGT. CDR3 nucleotide sequence: TGTGCCAGCAGTGGGGCTAGCTCCATTCGGATCCGCGAGCAGTTCTTC. Encoded protein: CASSGASSIRIREQFF.

V and J are TRBV6-1 and TRBJ1-5; D is possibly TRBD1 (5 bases). The CDR3 covers 13 residues. Germline V gives CDR1 MNHNS, CDR2 SASEGT. Trimming took off 2 bases at V and 9 bases at J, with 11 bases between the two ends. The CDR3, as DNA: TGTGCCAGCAGTGAATTGGGGCCGGGGCCCCAGCATTTT. Translation: CASSELGPGPQHF.

This rearrangement joins TRBV29-1 to TRBJ1-1, with 7 nucleotides matching TRBD1. CDR3 size: 13 residues. Germline trimming cut 4 bases from V and 3 bases from J; bases unmatched to any gene: 5. Germline V gives CDR1 SQVTM, CDR2 ANQGSEA. The CDR3: CSVVTGADTEAFF. CDR3 nucleotide sequence: TGCAGCGTTGTCACAGGGGCGGACACTGAAGCTTTCTTT. The variable domain in full, with the rest retrieved from reference TRBV29-1 and TRBJ1-1, is SAVISQKPSRDICQRGTSLTIQCQVDSQVTMMFWYRQQPGQSLTLIATANQGSEATYESGFVIDKFPISRPNLTFSTLTVSNMSPEDSSIYLCSVVTGADTEAFFGQGTRLTVV.

The chain is built from TRBV27 and TRBJ2-6; D is ambiguous. Per germline, CDR1 MNHEY and CDR2 SMNVEV (reference sequence). The CDR3 consists of 15 residues. V lost 3 bases to trimming and J lost 0 bases, with 6 bases between them. The DNA of the CDR3 is TGTGCCAGCAGTTTTCTATCCTCTGGGGCCAACGTCCTGACTTTC. It yields the protein CASSFLSSGANVLTF.

The chain combines TRBV6-1 with TRBJ2-2; possibly TRBD2 for D (6 bases). The CDR3 covers 14 residues. The ends were cut back, 4 bases at V and 0 bases at J, with 6 bases in the middle. Germline values: CDR1 MNHNS, CDR2 SASEGT. The CDR3, as DNA: TGTGCCAGCAGTGCGGGAGCGAACACCGGGGAGCTGTTTTTT. Its translation is CASSAGANTGELFF.

J is TRBJ1-3 and V is TRBV25-1; TRBD1 is a possible D gene (5 bases). The CDR3 totals 15 residues. The germline V gene encodes CDR1 MGHDK and CDR2 SYGVNS. Trimming removed 3 bases at V and 1 base at J, with 10 bases between. The DNA of the CDR3 is TGTGCCAGCAGTGACCTCAGGGATTCTGGAAACACCATATATTTT. Translating it yields CASSDLRDSGNTIYF.

The V and J genes are TRBV6-6 and TRBJ2-5, with 7 bases aligning to TRBD1. Germline CDR1 and CDR2: MNHNY and SVGAGI (reference sequence). The CDR3 sequence is 14 residues long. V lost 2 bases, J lost 5 bases, and 5 bases stayed unmatched. The CDR3 nucleotides are TGTGCCAGCAGTTACCACAGGGGAATGGAGACCCAGTACTTC. Amino acids: CASSYHRGMETQYF.

This chain joins TRBV5-1 and TRBJ1-2; a possible D gene is TRBD1 (6 bases). The V gene's germline CDR1 is SGHRS and CDR2 YFSETQ. V was cut by 0 bases and J by 4 bases, with 10 bases left in between. The CDR3 has 14 amino acids. CDR3 sequence (DNA): TGCGCCAGCAGCTTGGGAACAGGGACCTATGGCTACACCTTC. The encoded protein is CASSLGTGTYGYTF.

V usage is TRBV6-6 and J usage is TRBJ1-1; TRBD1 agrees at 8 bases. The length of the CDR3 is 15 residues. V trimming: 2 bases; J trimming: 5 bases; junction bases outside the gene matches: 7. Germline assignment: CDR1 MNHNY and CDR2 SVGAGI (reference sequence). The CDR3 loop reads CASSYRPGGRTEAFF. In DNA form, the CDR3 reads TGTGCCAGCAGTTACCGACCAGGGGGCAGGACTGAAGCTTTCTTT.

The chain has TRBV10-3 and TRBJ2-1; 9 bases agree with TRBD2. With 10 bases clipped from V and 5 bases from J, the junction kept 6 bases outside the gene matches. The V gene's germline CDR1 is ENHRY and CDR2 SYGVKD. The CDR3 contains 13 residues. The CDR3, as DNA: TGTGCCACCGTAGCGGGAGCGCACAATGAGCAGTTCTTC. It is translated as CATVAGAHNEQFF.

This sequence joins TRBV6-1 and TRBJ2-7; possibly TRBD2 for D (5 bases). The CDR3 runs to 13 residues. V was trimmed by 8 bases and J by 3 bases, leaving 14 bases between them. CDR1 and CDR2 from the germline V gene are MNHNS and SASEGT. The CDR3 loop is CASGSVGYYEQYF. Written as DNA, the CDR3 is TGTGCCAGCGGGAGTGTGGGGTACTACGAGCAGTACTTC.

The J gene is TRBJ2-1, the V gene TRBV6-5; TRBD2 is a possible D gene (5 bases). The ends were cut back, 0 bases at V and 4 bases at J, with 10 bases in the middle. CDR3 length equals 15 residues. Per the germline V gene, CDR1 is MNHEY and CDR2 is SVGAGI. This CDR3 is CASSYSTTEYNEQFF. The CDR3 DNA is TGTGCCAGCAGTTACTCGACTACAGAATACAATGAGCAGTTCTTC.

The chain combines TRBV19 with TRBJ1-5; 7 bases are shared with TRBD1. CDR1 is LNHDA and CDR2 is SQIVND in the germline V gene (reference sequence). CDR3 length: 13 amino acids. The trim removed 8 bases at V and 2 bases at J, leaving 3 bases unmatched. The CDR3 here is CASLGQGNQPQHF. The CDR3 DNA follows: TGTGCCAGTCTTGGACAGGGCAATCAGCCCCAGCATTTT.

J is TRBJ1-1 and V is TRBV19; weak D call: TRBD1 (5 bases). This CDR3 contains 15 residues. Trimming took off 3 bases at V and 1 base at J, with 12 bases between the two ends. Germline assignment: CDR1 LNHDA and CDR2 SQIVND (reference sequence). The CDR3 coding sequence is TGTGCCAGTAGTATGATGAACAGGAGGAACACTGAAGCTTTCTTT. This codes for CASSMMNRRNTEAFF.

V is TRBV27 and J is TRBJ2-7; 7 bases map to TRBD1. The ends lost 0 bases at V and 9 bases at J; junction bases unmatched: 14. The CDR3 covers 16 residues. Germline CDR1 reads MNHEY; CDR2 reads SMNVEV (reference sequence). This CDR3 is CASSLSSQGVTGGQYF. The CDR3 DNA reads as TGTGCCAGCAGTTTATCGAGTCAGGGGGTAACGGGTGGGCAGTACTTC.

This rearrangement joins TRBV9 to TRBJ1-3; 9 nucleotides line up with TRBD1. The CDR3 runs to 16 residues. With V trimmed by 3 bases and J by 4 bases, 8 bases remained unmatched. The germline CDR1 and CDR2 sequences are SGDLS and YYNGEE. The CDR3 sequence is CASSAEQGASGNTIYF. DNA for the CDR3: TGTGCCAGCAGCGCCGAACAGGGGGCGTCCGGAAACACCATATATTTT.

The chain recombines TRBV5-1 with TRBJ2-2; tentative D call: TRBD1 (6 bases). Germline values: CDR1 SGHRS, CDR2 YFSETQ. There are 16 residues in the CDR3. V was shortened by 0 bases and J by 3 bases, with 12 bases between the two germline ends. The CDR3: CASSLAGVGYTGELFF. CDR3 bases: TGCGCCAGCAGCTTGGCAGGGGTGGGCTACACCGGGGAGCTGTTTTTT.